This T cell receptor (beta chain) was identified in a study of blood T cells in healthy people across ages. The study, taken as a whole, reports: Versus aged donors, long-lived donors had higher diversity and more naive CD4+ cells. TCR beta diversity, measured per million T cells, fell in a roughly linear way with age.

Together with a sample-barcoded 5' primer, a J-beta primer mix was included in a second PCR lasting roughly 6 to 12 cycles. Each cDNA molecule carried a tag from a template-switch adaptor that contained 12 random nucleotides. TCRdb used MiXCR to reprocess the 5' RACE reads, holding one entry per CDR3 protein. In the table there are about 1.6 million distinct CDR3 sequences, around 36% of which are singletons. A note on this clonotype: Antigen specificity is unknown.

V lost 5 bases and J 5 bases, leaving 7 bases between the germline ends. Germline V gene data show CDR1 as LNHDA and CDR2 as SQIVND (reference sequence). The CDR3 consists of 12 residues. The sequencing input was blood. The chain carries TRBV19 and TRBJ2-1; D is ambiguous. The sequence came from a woman aged 25 to 39 in good health. As DNA, the CDR3 is TGTGCCAGTAGTTACTGGAACAATGAGCAGTTCTTC. Amino acid sequence: CASSYWNNEQFF.